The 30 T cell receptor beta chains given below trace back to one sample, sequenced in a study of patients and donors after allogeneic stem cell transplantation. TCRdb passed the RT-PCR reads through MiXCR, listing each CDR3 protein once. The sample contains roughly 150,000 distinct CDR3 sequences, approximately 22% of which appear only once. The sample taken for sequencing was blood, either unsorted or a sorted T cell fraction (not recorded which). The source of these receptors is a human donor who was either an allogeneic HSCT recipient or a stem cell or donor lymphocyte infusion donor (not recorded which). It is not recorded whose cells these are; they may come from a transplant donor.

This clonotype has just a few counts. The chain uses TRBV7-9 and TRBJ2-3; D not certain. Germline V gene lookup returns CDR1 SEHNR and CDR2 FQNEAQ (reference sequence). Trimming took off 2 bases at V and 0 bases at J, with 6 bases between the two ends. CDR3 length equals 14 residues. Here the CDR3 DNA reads TGTGCCAGCAGCTTATCGTATAGCACAGATACGCAGTATTTT. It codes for CASSLSYSTDTQYF.

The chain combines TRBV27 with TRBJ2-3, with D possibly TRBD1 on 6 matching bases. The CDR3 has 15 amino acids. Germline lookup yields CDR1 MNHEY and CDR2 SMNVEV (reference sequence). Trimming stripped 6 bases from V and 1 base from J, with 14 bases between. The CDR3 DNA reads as TGTGCCAGCAGAAACGAGGGGGAAGGCACAGATACGCAGTATTTT. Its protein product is CASRNEGEGTDTQYF.

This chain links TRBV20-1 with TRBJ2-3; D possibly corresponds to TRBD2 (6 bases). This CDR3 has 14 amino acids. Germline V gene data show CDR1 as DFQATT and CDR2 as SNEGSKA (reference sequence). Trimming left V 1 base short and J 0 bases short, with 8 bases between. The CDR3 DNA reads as TGCAGTGCTAGAGGCGGGGATAGCACAGATACGCAGTATTTT. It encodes CSARGGDSTDTQYF.

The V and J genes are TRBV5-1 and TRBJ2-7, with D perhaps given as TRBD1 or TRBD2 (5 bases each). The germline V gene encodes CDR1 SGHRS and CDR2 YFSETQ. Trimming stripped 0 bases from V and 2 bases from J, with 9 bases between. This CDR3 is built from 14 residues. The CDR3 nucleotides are TGCGCCAGCAGCTTGGGGACACTAGCCTACGAGCAGTACTTC. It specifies CASSLGTLAYEQYF.

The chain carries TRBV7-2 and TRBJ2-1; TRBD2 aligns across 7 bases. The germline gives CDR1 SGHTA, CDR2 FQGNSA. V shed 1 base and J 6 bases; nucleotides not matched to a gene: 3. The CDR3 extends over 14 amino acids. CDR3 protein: CASSLELARNEQFF. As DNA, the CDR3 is TGTGCCAGCAGCTTAGAACTAGCGCGCAATGAGCAGTTCTTC.

This chain's CDR3 is CASSEEGGAWNYGYTF. CDR3 nucleotide sequence: TGTGCCAGCAGTGAAGAGGGGGGGGCATGGAACTATGGCTACACCTTC. The chain joins TRBV6-1 to TRBJ1-2; D is possibly TRBD1 (6 bases). There are 16 residues in the CDR3. Trimming stripped 1 base from V and 2 bases from J, with 14 bases between. Germline CDR1 and CDR2: MNHNS and SASEGT.

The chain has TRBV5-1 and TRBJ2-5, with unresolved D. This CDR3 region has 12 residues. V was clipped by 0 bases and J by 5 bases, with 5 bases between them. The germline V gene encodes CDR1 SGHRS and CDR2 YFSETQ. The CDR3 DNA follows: TGCGCCAGCAGCTTGGGTTGGGAGACCCAGTACTTC. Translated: CASSLGWETQYF.

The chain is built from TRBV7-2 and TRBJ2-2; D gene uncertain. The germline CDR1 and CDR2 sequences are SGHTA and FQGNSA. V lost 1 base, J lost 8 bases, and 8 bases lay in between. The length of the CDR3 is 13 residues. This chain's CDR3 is CASSLVGPGELFF. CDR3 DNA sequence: TGTGCCAGCAGCTTAGTAGGGCCTGGGGAGCTGTTTTTT.

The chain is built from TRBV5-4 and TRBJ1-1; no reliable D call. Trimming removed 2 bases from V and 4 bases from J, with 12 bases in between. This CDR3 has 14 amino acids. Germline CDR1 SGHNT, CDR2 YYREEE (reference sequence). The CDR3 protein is CASSFRGGITEAFF. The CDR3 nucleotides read TGTGCCAGCAGCTTTCGGGGTGGGATCACTGAAGCTTTCTTT.

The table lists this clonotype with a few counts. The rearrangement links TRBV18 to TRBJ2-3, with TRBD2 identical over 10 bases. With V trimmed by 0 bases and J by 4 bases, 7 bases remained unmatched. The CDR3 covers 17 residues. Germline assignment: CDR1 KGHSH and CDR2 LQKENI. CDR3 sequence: CASSPPILAGLADTQYF. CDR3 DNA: TGTGCCAGCTCACCACCTATACTAGCGGGACTCGCAGATACGCAGTATTTT.

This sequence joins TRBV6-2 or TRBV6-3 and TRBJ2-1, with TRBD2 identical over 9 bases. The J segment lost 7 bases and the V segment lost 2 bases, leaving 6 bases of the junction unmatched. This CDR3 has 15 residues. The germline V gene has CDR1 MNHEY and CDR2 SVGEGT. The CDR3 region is CASSYAGGFRNEQFF. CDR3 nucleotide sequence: TGTGCCAGCAGTTACGCGGGGGGGTTTAGGAATGAGCAGTTCTTC.

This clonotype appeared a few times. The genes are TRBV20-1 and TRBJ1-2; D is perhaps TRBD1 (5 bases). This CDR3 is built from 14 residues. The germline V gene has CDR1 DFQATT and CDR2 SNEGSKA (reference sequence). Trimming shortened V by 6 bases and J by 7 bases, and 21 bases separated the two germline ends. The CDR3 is CSADAGPWVGGYTF. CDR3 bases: TGCAGTGCCGACGCGGGACCCTGGGTCGGTGGCTACACCTTC.

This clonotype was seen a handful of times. CDR3 bases: TGCAGTGCTACTGGGCCCGGGGAGCTGTTTTTT. Residues: CSATGPGELFF. The chain uses TRBV20-1 and TRBJ2-2; unclear D gene. Germline V CDR1 and CDR2: DFQATT, SNEGSKA (reference sequence). Trimming stripped 4 bases from V and 6 bases from J, with 6 bases between. The CDR3 spans 11 residues.

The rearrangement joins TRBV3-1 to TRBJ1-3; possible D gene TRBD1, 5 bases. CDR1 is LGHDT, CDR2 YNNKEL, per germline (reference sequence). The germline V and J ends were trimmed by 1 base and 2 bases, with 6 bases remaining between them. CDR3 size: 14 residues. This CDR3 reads CASSQGGPGNTIYF. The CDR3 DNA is TGTGCCAGCAGCCAAGGGGGACCTGGAAACACCATATATTTT.

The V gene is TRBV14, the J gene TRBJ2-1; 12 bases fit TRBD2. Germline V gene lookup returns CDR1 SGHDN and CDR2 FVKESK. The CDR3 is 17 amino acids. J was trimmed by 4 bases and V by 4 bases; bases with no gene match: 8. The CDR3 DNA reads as TGTGCCAGCAGCCCTGCTTTGCTAGCGGGAGGGTACAATGAGCAGTTCTTC. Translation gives CASSPALLAGGYNEQFF.

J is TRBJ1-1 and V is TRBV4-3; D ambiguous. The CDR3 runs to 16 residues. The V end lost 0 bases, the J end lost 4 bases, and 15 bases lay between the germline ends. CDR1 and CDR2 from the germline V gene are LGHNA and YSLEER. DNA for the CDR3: TGCGCCAGCAGCCAAGATGGGAGCCGTTTCGGCACTGAAGCTTTCTTT. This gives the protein CASSQDGSRFGTEAFF.

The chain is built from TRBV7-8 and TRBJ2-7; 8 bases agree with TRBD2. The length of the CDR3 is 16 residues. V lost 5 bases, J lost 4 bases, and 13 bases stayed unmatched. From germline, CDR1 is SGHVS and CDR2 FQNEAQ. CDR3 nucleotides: TGTGCCAGCAGCCTCTCGGGAGGGGCCACCCATTACGAGCAGTACTTC. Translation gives CASSLSGGATHYEQYF.

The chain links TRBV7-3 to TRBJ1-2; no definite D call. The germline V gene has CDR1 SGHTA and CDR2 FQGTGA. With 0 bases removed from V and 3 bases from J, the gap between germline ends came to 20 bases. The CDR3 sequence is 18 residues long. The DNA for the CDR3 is TGTGCCAGCAGCTTAACGAGAACCGGAGGTCGAGGTGACTATGGCTACACCTTC. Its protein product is CASSLTRTGGRGDYGYTF.

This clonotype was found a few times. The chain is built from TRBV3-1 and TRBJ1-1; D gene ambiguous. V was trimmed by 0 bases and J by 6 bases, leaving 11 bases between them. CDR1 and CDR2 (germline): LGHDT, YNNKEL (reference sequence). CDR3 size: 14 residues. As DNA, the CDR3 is TGTGCCAGCAGCCAAGAAATCGCGGCAGCTGAAGCTTTCTTT. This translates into CASSQEIAAAEAFF.

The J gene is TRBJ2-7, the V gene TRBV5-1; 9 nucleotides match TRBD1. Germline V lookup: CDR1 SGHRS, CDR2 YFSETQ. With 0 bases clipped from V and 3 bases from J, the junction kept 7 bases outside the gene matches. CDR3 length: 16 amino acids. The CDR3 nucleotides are TGCGCCAGCAGCTTGGTCCCCACAGGGGGCGGCTACGAGCAGTACTTC. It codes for CASSLVPTGGGYEQYF.

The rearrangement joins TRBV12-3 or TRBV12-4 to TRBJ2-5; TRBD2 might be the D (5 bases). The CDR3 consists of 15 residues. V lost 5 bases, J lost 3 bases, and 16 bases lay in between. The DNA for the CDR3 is TGTGCCAGCAGTCTAACTGGACTGCTTGAAGAGACCCAGTACTTC. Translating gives CASSLTGLLEETQYF.

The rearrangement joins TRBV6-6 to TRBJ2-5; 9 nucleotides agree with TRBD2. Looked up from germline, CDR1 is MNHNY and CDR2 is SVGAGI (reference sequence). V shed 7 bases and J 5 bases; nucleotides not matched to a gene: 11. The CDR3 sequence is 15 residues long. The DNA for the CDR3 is TGTGCCAGCACTCCCACTAGCGGGCGTCCGGAGACCCAGTACTTC. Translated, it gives CASTPTSGRPETQYF.

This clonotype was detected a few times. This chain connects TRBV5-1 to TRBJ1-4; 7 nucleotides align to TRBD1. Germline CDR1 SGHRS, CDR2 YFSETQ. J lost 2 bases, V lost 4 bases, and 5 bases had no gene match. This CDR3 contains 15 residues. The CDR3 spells CASSTRTGTNEKLFF. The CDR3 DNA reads TGCGCCAGCAGCACCCGGACAGGCACTAATGAAAAACTGTTTTTT.

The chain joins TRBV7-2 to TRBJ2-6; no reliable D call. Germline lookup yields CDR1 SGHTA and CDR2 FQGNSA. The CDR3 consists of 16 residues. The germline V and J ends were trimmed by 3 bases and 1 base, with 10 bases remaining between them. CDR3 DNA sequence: TGTGCCAGCAGCTTCCAGGTCGAATCTGGGGCCAACGTCCTGACTTTC. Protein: CASSFQVESGANVLTF.

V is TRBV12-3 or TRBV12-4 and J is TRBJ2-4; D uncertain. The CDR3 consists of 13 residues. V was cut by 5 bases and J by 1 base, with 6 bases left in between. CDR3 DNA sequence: TGTGCCAGCAGTGAGAGGGCCAAAAACATTCAGTACTTC. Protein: CASSERAKNIQYF.

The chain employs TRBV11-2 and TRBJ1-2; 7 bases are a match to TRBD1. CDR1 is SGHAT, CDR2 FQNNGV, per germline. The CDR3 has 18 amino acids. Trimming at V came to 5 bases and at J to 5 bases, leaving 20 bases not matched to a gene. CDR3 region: CASSEIRGNRTGEYGYTF. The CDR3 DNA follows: TGTGCCAGCAGCGAAATACGGGGGAATCGGACAGGAGAATATGGCTACACCTTC.

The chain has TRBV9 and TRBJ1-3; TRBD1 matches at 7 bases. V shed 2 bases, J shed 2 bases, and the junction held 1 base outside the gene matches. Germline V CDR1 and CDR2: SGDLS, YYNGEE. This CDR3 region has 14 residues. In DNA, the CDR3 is TGTGCCAGCAGCGTCACAGGGGCTGGAAACACCATATATTTT. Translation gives CASSVTGAGNTIYF.

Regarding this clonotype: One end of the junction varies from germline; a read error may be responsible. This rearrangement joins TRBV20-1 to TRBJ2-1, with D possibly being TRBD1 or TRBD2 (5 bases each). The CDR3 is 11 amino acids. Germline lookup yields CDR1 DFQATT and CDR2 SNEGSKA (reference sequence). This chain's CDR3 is CSAKRGNEQFF. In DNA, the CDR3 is TGCAGCGCTAAGAGGGGCAATGAGCAGTTCTTC.

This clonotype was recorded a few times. The DNA of the CDR3 is TGTGCCAGCAGTTCCGACGAGACCCAGTACTTC. Translation: CASSSDETQYF. The chain employs TRBV12-3 or TRBV12-4 and TRBJ2-5; D gene uncertain. The CDR3 is 11 residues long. Trimming removed 4 bases at V and 5 bases at J, with 5 bases between.

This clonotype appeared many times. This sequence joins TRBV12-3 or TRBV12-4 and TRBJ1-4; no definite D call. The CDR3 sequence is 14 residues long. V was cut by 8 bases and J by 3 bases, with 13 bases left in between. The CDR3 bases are TGTGCCAGCTCTTGGACGGCATCTAATGAAAAACTGTTTTTT. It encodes CASSWTASNEKLFF.